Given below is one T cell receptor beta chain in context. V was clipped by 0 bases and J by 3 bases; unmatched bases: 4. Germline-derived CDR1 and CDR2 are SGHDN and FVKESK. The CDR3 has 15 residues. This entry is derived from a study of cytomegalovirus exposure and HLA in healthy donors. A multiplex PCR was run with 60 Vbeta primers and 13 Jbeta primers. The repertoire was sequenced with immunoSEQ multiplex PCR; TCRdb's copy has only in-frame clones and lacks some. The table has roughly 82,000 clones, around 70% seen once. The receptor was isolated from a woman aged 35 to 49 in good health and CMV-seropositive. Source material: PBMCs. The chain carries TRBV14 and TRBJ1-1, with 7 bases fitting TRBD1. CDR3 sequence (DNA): TGTGCCAGCAGCCAAGATCAGGGGGAGTACACTGAAGCTTTCTTT. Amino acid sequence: CASSQDQGEYTEAFF. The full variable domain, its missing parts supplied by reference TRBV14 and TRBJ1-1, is EAGVTQFPSHSVIEKGQTVTLRCDPISGHDNLYWYRRVMGKEIKFLLHFVKESKQDESGMPNNRFLAERTGGTYSTLKVQPAELEDSGVYFCASSQDQGEYTEAFFGQGTRLTVV.